This T cell receptor (beta chain) was captured by sequencing in a study of naive and memory T cell subsets. J lost 3 bases, V lost 5 bases, and 6 bases had no gene match. The CDR3 runs to 17 residues. Germline CDR1 SGHTA, CDR2 FQGNSA. TCR cDNA received a 3' ligated oligonucleotide that carried a UMI. Whole blood, roughly 2.5 ml, came from adult healthy volunteers. This clonotype was counted at least ten times. The antigen remains undetermined. Ligated cDNA underwent four rounds of PCR with nested alpha and beta constant region primers and SP2. Alpha and beta constant region primers primed reverse transcription for blood and skin samples. TCRdb ran MiXCR on the UMI-ligation and nested PCR reads and lists one entry per CDR3 protein. Of more than 25,000 distinct CDR3 sequences listed, around 5.2% are singletons. General study findings and limits: This RNA-based method may be sensitive to activation-related transcript changes.

The sequence derives from an adult in good health. This rearrangement joins TRBV7-2 to TRBJ2-6; 11 nucleotides agree with TRBD1. The sequenced sample was blood. CDR3 protein: CASSEGQGGGGANVLTF. CDR3 coding DNA: TGTGCCAGCAGCGAGGGACAGGGGGGCGGTGGGGCCAACGTCCTGACTTTC. Complete variable domain (other parts from reference TRBV7-2 and TRBJ2-6): GAGVSQSPSNKVTEKGKDVELRCDPISGHTALYWYRQSLGQGLEFLIYFQGNSAPDKSGLPSDRFSAERTGGSVSTLTIQRTQQEDSAVYLCASSEGQGGGGANVLTFGAGSRLTVL.